This T cell receptor (beta chain) was sequenced for a study of T-cell memory formation after mild COVID-19. With respect to this clonotype: Its antigen is currently unknown.

Study-wide results and limits: Certain responding clones were present in pre-infection memory, suggesting participation of cross-reactive memory.

Using its own MiXCR run on the 5' RACE reads, TCRdb lists one record per CDR3 protein. The sample includes a few hundred thousand distinct CDR3 sequences, roughly 15% of them seen just once. V shed 5 bases and J 0 bases; nucleotides not matched to a gene: 3. Per germline, CDR1 SGHTA and CDR2 FQGNSA. The CDR3 spans 15 residues. The sequence derives from a young man who had mild COVID-19 (a few samples of this study predate the infection). Cell type and time point are not known. The rearrangement joins TRBV7-2 to TRBJ1-4; 7 bases are shared with TRBD1. The specimen sequenced was PBMCs or a T cell subset sorted from them (not recorded which). The CDR3 spells CASSPGQTTNEKLFF. Written as DNA, the CDR3 is TGTGCCAGCAGCCCGGGACAGACAACTAATGAAAAACTGTTTTTT.